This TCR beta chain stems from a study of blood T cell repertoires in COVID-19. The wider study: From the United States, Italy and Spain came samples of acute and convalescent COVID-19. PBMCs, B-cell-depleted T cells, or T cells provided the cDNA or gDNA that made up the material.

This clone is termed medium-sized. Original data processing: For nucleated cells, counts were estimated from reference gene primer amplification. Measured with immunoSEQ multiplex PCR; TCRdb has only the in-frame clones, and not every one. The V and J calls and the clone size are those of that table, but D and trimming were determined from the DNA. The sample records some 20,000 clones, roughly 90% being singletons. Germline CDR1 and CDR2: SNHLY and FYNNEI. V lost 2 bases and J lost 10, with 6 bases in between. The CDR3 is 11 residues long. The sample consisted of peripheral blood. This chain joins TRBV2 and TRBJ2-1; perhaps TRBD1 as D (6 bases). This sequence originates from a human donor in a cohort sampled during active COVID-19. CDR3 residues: CASSERGEQFF. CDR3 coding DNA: TGTGCCAGCAGTGAAAGGGGGGAGCAGTTCTTC.